This is a list of T cell receptor beta chains from one sample in a study of cytomegalovirus exposure and HLA in healthy donors. Data came from immunoSEQ multiplex PCR; TCRdb stores just in-frame clones and leaves some out. The sample has 150,000 to 200,000 clones; around nine tenths are singletons. The sequenced sample was PBMCs. The source of these receptors is a young man in good health and CMV-seronegative. Each CDR3 is given with its conserved first and last residue. Fields, in order: clone size, V gene, J gene, CDR3 protein. Only part of the rows carry a size: once, few, many, or a class if the clone is expanded.

abundance: .; v_gene: TRBV29-1; j_gene: TRBJ1-1; CDR3aa: CSVESDTEAFF
abundance: .; v_gene: TRBV5-8; j_gene: TRBJ2-3; CDR3aa: CASSWVTGISTDTQYF
abundance: .; v_gene: TRBV11-1; j_gene: TRBJ1-5; CDR3aa: CASSPGGQPGQPQHF
abundance: few; v_gene: TRBV5-4; j_gene: TRBJ2-3; CDR3aa: CASSSPSTDTQYF
abundance: .; v_gene: TRBV9; j_gene: TRBJ2-1; CDR3aa: CASSVGGQGANEQFF
abundance: .; v_gene: TRBV6-1; j_gene: TRBJ1-1; CDR3aa: CASSGMTGGVLRTEAFF
abundance: once; v_gene: TRBV7-2; j_gene: TRBJ2-7; CDR3aa: CASSSFKGGREYEQYF
abundance: .; v_gene: TRBV2; j_gene: TRBJ2-2; CDR3aa: CASKPGENTGELFF
abundance: .; v_gene: TRBV6-5; j_gene: TRBJ1-4; CDR3aa: CASSYSYRDEKLFF
abundance: .; v_gene: TRBV5-4; j_gene: TRBJ2-2; CDR3aa: CASSRSGSTMRDTGELFF
abundance: .; v_gene: TRBV5-4; j_gene: TRBJ1-6; CDR3aa: CASSLGQSNRNSPLHF
abundance: .; v_gene: TRBV11-2; j_gene: TRBJ2-3; CDR3aa: CASSLRTSGGAGTDTQYF
abundance: .; v_gene: TRBV6-1; j_gene: TRBJ1-4; CDR3aa: CASSGPDRGSEKLFF
abundance: .; v_gene: TRBV5-1; j_gene: TRBJ2-7; CDR3aa: CASSAGLTSGLSYEQYF
abundance: .; v_gene: TRBV19; j_gene: TRBJ1-5; CDR3aa: CASSIDAGTNQPQHF
abundance: .; v_gene: TRBV11-2; j_gene: TRBJ2-1; CDR3aa: CASSLGQGYNEQFF
abundance: .; v_gene: TRBV19; j_gene: TRBJ1-4; CDR3aa: CASSPKDRGFNEKLFF
abundance: .; v_gene: TRBV5-1; j_gene: TRBJ2-5; CDR3aa: CASSSGTAQETQYF